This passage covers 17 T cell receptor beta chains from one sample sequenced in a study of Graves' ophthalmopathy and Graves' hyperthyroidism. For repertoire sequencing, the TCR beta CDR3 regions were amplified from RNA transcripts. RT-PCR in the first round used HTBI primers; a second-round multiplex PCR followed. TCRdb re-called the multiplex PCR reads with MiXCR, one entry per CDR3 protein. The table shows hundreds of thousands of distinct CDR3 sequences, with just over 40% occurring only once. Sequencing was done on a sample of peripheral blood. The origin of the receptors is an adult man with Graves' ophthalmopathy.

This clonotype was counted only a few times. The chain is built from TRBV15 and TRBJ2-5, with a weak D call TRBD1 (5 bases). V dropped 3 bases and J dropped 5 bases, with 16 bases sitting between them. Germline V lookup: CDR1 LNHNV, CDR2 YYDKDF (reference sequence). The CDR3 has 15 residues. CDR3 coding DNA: TGTGCCACCAGCAGCTTCGGGCAGGGCGCGGAGACCCAGTACTTC. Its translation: CATSSFGQGAETQYF.

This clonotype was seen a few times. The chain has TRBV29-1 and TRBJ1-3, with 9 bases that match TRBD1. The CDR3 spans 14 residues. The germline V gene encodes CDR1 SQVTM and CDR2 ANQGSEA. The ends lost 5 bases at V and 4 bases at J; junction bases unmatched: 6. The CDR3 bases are TGCAGCGTTTTAGGGACAGGGACCGGAAACACCATATATTTT. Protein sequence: CSVLGTGTGNTIYF.

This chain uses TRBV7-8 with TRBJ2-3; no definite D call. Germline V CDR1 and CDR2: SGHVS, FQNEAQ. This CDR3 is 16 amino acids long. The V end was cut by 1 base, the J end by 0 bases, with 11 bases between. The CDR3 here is CASSLGAHPSTDTQYF. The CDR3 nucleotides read TGTGCCAGCAGCTTAGGCGCCCACCCTAGCACAGATACGCAGTATTTT.

CDR3 amino acids: CASSQGHNTDTQYF. Written as DNA, the CDR3 is TGCGCCAGCAGCCAAGGACACAACACAGATACGCAGTATTTT. The chain links TRBV4-1 to TRBJ2-3; no clear D. This CDR3 contains 14 residues. V was cut by 1 base and J by 2 bases, with 7 bases left in between. Germline CDR1 and CDR2: MGHRA and YSYEKL.

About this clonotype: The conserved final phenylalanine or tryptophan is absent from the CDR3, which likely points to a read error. CDR3 nucleotide sequence: TGTGCCAGCAGCTTAGCCCTAGCGGGGGGCTACGAGCAGTACCTC. The encoded protein is CASSLALAGGYEQYL. The J gene is TRBJ2-7, the V gene TRBV7-2; 11 bases match TRBD2. The CDR3 contains 15 residues. Germline trimming cut 0 bases from V and 3 bases from J; bases unmatched to any gene: 1. CDR1 and CDR2 from the germline V gene are SGHTA and FQGNSA.

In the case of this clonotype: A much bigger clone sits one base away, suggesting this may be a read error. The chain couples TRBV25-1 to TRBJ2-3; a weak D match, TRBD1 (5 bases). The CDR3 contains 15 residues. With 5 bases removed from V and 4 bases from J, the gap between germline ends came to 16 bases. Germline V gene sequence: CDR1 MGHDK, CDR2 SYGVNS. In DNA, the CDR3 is TGTGCCAGCAGTCCCTCGGAAGGACATTCAGATACGCAGTATTTT. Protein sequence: CASSPSEGHSDTQYF.

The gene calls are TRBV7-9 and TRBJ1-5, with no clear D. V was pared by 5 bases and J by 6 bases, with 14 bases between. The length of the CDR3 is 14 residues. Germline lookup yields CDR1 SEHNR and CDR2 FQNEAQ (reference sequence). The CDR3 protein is CASSQGPISQPQHF. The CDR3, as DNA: TGTGCCAGCAGCCAAGGACCAATAAGTCAGCCCCAGCATTTT. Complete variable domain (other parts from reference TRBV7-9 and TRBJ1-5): DTGVSQNPRHKITKRGQNVTFRCDPISEHNRLYWYRQTLGQGPEFLTYFQNEAQLEKSRLLSDRFSAERPKGSFSTLEIQRTEQGDSAMYLCASSQGPISQPQHFGDGTRLSIL.

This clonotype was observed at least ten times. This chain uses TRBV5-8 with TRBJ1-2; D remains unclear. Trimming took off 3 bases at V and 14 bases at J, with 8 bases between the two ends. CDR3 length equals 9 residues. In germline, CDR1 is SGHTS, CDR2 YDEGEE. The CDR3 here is CASSSRETF. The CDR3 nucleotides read TGTGCCAGCAGCTCCCGGGAGACCTTC.

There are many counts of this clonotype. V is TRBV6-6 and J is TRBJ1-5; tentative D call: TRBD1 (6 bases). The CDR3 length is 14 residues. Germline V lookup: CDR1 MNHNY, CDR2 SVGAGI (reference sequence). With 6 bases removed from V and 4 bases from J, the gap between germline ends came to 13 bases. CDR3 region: CASSDARGNQPQHF. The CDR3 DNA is TGTGCCAGCAGCGACGCAAGGGGGAATCAGCCCCAGCATTTT.

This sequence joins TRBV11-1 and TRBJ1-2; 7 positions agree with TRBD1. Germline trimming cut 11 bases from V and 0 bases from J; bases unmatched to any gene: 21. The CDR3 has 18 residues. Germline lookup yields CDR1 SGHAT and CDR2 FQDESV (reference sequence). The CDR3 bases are TGTGCCTGGAGTAATACTTTCGGGACAGCTAAGCCTAACTATGGCTACACCTTC. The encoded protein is CAWSNTFGTAKPNYGYTF.

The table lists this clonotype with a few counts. CDR3 amino acids: CASSQRGGQAGQPQHF. CDR3 bases: TGCGCCAGCAGCCAGAGGGGAGGGCAGGCGGGCCAGCCCCAGCATTTT. The V call is TRBV4-1, the J call TRBJ1-5, with a weak D call TRBD1 (5 bases). The germline V and J ends were trimmed by 3 bases and 7 bases, with 19 bases remaining between them. From germline, CDR1 is MGHRA and CDR2 YSYEKL. This CDR3 has 16 residues.

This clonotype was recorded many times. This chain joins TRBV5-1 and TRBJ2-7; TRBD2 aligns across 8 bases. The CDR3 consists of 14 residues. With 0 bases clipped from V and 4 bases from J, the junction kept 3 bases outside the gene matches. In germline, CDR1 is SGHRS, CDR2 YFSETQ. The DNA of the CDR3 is TGCGCCAGCAGCTTGGGCCAGCGGGAGTACGAGCAGTACTTC. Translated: CASSLGQREYEQYF.

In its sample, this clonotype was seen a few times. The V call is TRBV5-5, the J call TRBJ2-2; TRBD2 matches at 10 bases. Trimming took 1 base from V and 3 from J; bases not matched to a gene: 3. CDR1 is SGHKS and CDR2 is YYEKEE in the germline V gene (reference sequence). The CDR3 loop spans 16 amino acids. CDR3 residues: CASSLSSGSYTGELFF. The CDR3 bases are TGTGCCAGCAGCTTGTCTAGCGGGAGCTACACCGGGGAGCTGTTTTTT. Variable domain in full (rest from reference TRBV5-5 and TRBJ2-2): DAGVTQSPTHLIKTRGQQVTLRCSPISGHKSVSWYQQVLGQGPQFIFQYYEKEERGRGNFPDRFSARQFPNYSSELNVNALLLGDSALYLCASSLSSGSYTGELFFGEGSRLTVL.

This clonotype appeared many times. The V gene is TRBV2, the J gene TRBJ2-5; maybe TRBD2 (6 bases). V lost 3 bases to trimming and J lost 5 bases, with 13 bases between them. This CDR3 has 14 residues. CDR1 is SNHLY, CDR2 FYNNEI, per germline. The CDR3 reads CASSDRGVFETQYF. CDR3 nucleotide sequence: TGTGCCAGCAGTGACCGCGGGGTGTTCGAGACCCAGTACTTC.

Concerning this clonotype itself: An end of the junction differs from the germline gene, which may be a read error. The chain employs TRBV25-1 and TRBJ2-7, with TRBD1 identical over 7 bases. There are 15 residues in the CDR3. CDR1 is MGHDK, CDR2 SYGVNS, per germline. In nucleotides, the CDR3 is TGTGTCAGCATACCATCCGGGACAGCGTCCTACGAGCAGTACTTC. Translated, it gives CVSIPSGTASYEQYF.

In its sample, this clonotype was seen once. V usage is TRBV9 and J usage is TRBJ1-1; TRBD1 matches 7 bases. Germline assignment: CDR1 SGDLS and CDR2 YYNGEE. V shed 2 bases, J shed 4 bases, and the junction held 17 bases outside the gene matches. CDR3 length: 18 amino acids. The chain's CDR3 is CASSVEVRRQGVGTEAFF. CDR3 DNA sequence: TGTGCCAGCAGCGTTGAAGTAAGGCGACAGGGCGTCGGCACTGAAGCTTTCTTT.

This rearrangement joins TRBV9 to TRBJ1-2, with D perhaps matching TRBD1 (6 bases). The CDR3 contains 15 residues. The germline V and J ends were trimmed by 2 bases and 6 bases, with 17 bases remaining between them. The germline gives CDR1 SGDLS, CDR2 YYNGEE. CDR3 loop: CASSVRGPGGNGYTF. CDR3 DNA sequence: TGTGCCAGCAGCGTCAGGGGACCGGGCGGCAATGGCTACACCTTC.